The rows below give T cell receptor beta chains drawn from one sample of a study of cytomegalovirus exposure and HLA in healthy donors. Here immunoSEQ multiplex PCR was the method, and the copy in TCRdb shows in-frame clones only, minus some. This repertoire includes 80,000 to 100,000 clones. Sequenced: PBMCs. The receptors were sampled from a young woman in good health and CMV-seronegative. The CDR3 runs from the conserved cysteine through the conserved F or W. A D gene is named only where the DNA matches it firmly.

CASSFLGASGNTIYF TGTGCCAGCAGCTTTCTTGGGGCCTCTGGAAACACCATATATTTT TRBJ1-3 NA TRBV5-4
CASSPWTGTYNEQFF TGTGCCAGCAGCCCTTGGACAGGGACCTACAATGAGCAGTTCTTC TRBJ2-1 TRBD1 TRBV9
CASRARGKGYIQYF TGTGCCAGCAGAGCGAGGGGGAAAGGGTACATTCAGTACTTC TRBJ2-4 NA TRBV28
CASSSGQGSYEQYF TGTGCCAGCAGCTCCGGACAGGGATCCTACGAGCAGTACTTC TRBJ2-7 TRBD1 TRBV5-4
CSLPSGLKF TGCAGTCTGCCGTCCGGGTTGAAGTTC TRBJ1-2 NA TRBV20-1
CASSPGLTFGAFF TGTGCCAGCAGTCCGGGACTGACTTTCGGAGCTTTCTTT TRBJ1-1 NA TRBV25-1
CASSGGSNQPQHF TGTGCCAGCTCCGGGGGTAGCAATCAGCCCCAGCATTTT TRBJ1-5 NA TRBV18
CASSDYRVADTQYF TGTGCCAGCAGCGACTACAGGGTGGCAGATACGCAGTATTTT TRBJ2-3 NA TRBV9
CASRPWDRGYEDTEAFF TGTGCTAGCAGGCCATGGGACAGGGGATATGAGGATACTGAAGCTTTCTTT TRBJ1-1 TRBD1 TRBV7-7
CASSWEGELFF TGTGCCAGCAGCTGGGAGGGGGAGCTGTTTTTT TRBJ2-2 NA TRBV5-4
CASSNDRGPYEQYF TGTGCCAGCAGTAACGACAGGGGACCCTACGAGCAGTACTTC TRBJ2-7 TRBD1 TRBV5-4
CATSRGGTSYEQYF TGTGCCACCAGCAGGGGCGGGACCTCCTACGAGCAGTACTTC TRBJ2-7 NA TRBV15
CASSEGDTIYEQYF TGCGCCAGCAGTGAGGGGGACACTATCTACGAGCAGTACTTC TRBJ2-7 NA TRBV10-1
CASSEAGWRGYSNQPQHF TGTGCCAGCAGTGAAGCGGGGTGGCGGGGATATAGCAATCAGCCCCAGCATTTT TRBJ1-5 NA TRBV6-1
CASSFGGNTEAFF TGTGCCAGCAGTTTCGGGGGGAACACTGAAGCTTTCTTT TRBJ1-1 NA TRBV27
CAWSGIPGNTIYF TGTGCCTGGAGTGGTATCCCTGGAAACACCATATATTTT TRBJ1-3 NA TRBV30
CASSLDGYSGGANVLTF TGTGCCAGCAGCTTAGACGGGTACTCTGGGGGGGCCAACGTCCTGACTTTC TRBJ2-6 NA TRBV13
CASSFPASGANEQFF TGCGCCAGCAGCTTCCCGGCTAGCGGGGCCAATGAGCAGTTCTTC TRBJ2-1 TRBD2 TRBV5-1
CASSLIEDTEAFF TGTGCCAGCAGTTTAATCGAGGACACTGAAGCTTTCTTT TRBJ1-1 NA TRBV27
CASSLGQGGQYGYTF TGTGCCAGCAGCTTGGGACAGGGGGGACAATATGGCTACACCTTC TRBJ1-2 TRBD1 TRBV5-8
CASSVENGDYGYTF TGTGCCAGCAGCGTAGAAAACGGTGACTATGGCTACACCTTC TRBJ1-2 NA TRBV9
CASSLDRGREQFF TGTGCCAGCAGCTTGGACAGGGGGCGCGAGCAGTTCTTC TRBJ2-1 TRBD1 TRBV5-5
CASRAWREETQYF TGTGCCAGCAGGGCCTGGAGGGAGGAGACCCAGTACTTC TRBJ2-5 NA TRBV6-5
CASSPVGNYGYTF TGTGCCAGCAGCCCCGTCGGGAACTATGGCTACACCTTC TRBJ1-2 NA TRBV7-9
CAIRGRSLAANTGELFF TGTGCCATCAGGGGGCGTTCACTAGCGGCGAACACCGGGGAGCTGTTTTTT TRBJ2-2 TRBD2 TRBV10-3
CASSQGTAGGPDEQFF TGTGCCAGCAGCCAAGGCACAGCGGGAGGGCCCGATGAGCAGTTCTTC TRBJ2-1 TRBD2 TRBV4-2
CASSPTTDHYGYTF TGCGCCAGCAGCCCCACGACAGATCACTATGGCTACACCTTC TRBJ1-2 NA TRBV5-1
CASSLAGPTDLSYEQYF TGTGCCAGCAGCTTAGCTGGCCCGACAGATCTATCCTACGAGCAGTACTTC TRBJ2-7 NA TRBV7-6
CSVERESNTEAFF TGCAGCGTTGAAAGAGAATCGAACACTGAAGCTTTCTTT TRBJ1-1 NA TRBV29-1
CASSLGHSYEQYF TGTGCCAGCAGTTTGGGACATTCCTACGAGCAGTACTTC TRBJ2-7 NA TRBV28
CASSEREGNQPQHF TGTGCCAGCAGTGAGAGGGAGGGCAATCAGCCCCAGCATTTT TRBJ1-5 NA TRBV2
CASSQDRYEQYF TGCGCCAGCAGCCAAGACAGGTACGAGCAGTACTTC TRBJ2-7 NA TRBV4-1
CASSLGHSYEQYF TGTGCCAGCAGCTTAGGTCACAGCTACGAGCAGTACTTC TRBJ2-7 NA TRBV11-3
CASSPGGVPANYGYTF TGTGCCAGCAGCCCCGGGGGGGTCCCAGCTAACTATGGCTACACCTTC TRBJ1-2 NA TRBV6-6
CASSQVRLRDEQYF TGCGCCAGCAGCCAAGTCCGACTCAGGGACGAGCAGTACTTC TRBJ2-7 NA TRBV4-1
CASSPGTYNEQFF TGTGCCAGCAGCCCTGGGACTTACAATGAGCAGTTCTTC TRBJ2-1 NA TRBV11-3
CASSPVAGSGANVLTF TGTGCCAGCAGCCCCGTGGCGGGCTCTGGGGCCAACGTCCTGACTTTC TRBJ2-6 NA TRBV7-8
CASSLEAGANYGYTF TGTGCCAGCAGCTTAGAGGCAGGCGCTAACTATGGCTACACCTTC TRBJ1-2 NA TRBV7-9
CASSLGLYGYTF TGTGCCAGCAGTTTGGGACTGTATGGCTACACCTTC TRBJ1-2 NA TRBV28
CASSLTGENGELFF TGTGCCAGCAGTTTGACAGGGGAGAACGGGGAGCTGTTTTTT TRBJ2-2 TRBD1 TRBV7-9
CASSVVAGSGGAADIQYF TGTGCCAGCAGCGTAGTGGCCGGTAGCGGGGGGGCCGCGGACATTCAGTACTTC TRBJ2-4 TRBD2 TRBV9
CASSALGLAASGEQFF TGTGCCAGCAGCGCGTTGGGACTAGCGGCCTCCGGTGAGCAGTTCTTC TRBJ2-1 TRBD2 TRBV7-3
CASSSDSNYGYTF TGTGCCAGCAGCTCGGACAGCAACTATGGCTACACCTTC TRBJ1-2 NA TRBV7-6
CASSFNQGGGYTF TGTGCCAGCAGTTTTAACCAGGGTGGTGGCTACACCTTC TRBJ1-2 NA TRBV27
CASSVGGGSYNEQFF TGTGCCAGCAGCGTAGGAGGGGGCTCCTACAATGAGCAGTTCTTC TRBJ2-1 NA TRBV9
CASSFGSGREQYF TGTGCCAGCAGCTTTGGGTCAGGGCGGGAGCAGTACTTC TRBJ2-7 NA TRBV5-6
CASIRDRVTLGYTF TGTGCCAGCATTCGGGACAGGGTTACTCTTGGCTACACCTTC TRBJ1-2 TRBD1 TRBV28
CASSSTGVTDTQYF TGTGCCAGCAGCTCGACAGGGGTCACAGATACGCAGTATTTT TRBJ2-3 TRBD1 TRBV7-2
CASSIQGRGEKLFF TGTGCCAGCAGCATACAAGGCAGGGGCGAAAAACTGTTTTTT TRBJ1-4 NA TRBV6-5
CASSGRGQETQYF TGTGCCAGCAGTGGGCGGGGGCAAGAGACCCAGTACTTC TRBJ2-5 TRBD2 TRBV2
CATSRDRGITEAFF TGTGCCACCAGCAGGGACAGGGGGATCACTGAAGCTTTCTTT TRBJ1-1 TRBD1 TRBV15
CASSRQGNSGELFF TGCGCCAGCAGTCGACAGGGTAATTCCGGGGAGCTGTTTTTT TRBJ2-2 TRBD1 TRBV4-1
CASSPVRQSNQPQHF TGTGCCAGCAGCCCTGTGCGACAGAGCAATCAGCCCCAGCATTTT TRBJ1-5 NA TRBV6-5